The source of this TCR beta chain is a study of T cells in Graves' hyperthyroidism and ophthalmopathy. Germline-derived CDR1 and CDR2 are LGHDT and YNNKEL (reference sequence). V was trimmed by 1 base and J by 4 bases, leaving 10 bases between them. The length of the CDR3 is 14 residues. This clonotype was observed many times. Amplification of TCR beta CDR3 regions used RNA as the template. When the TCR CDR3 underwent first-round RT-PCR, the HTBI primer set was used. TCRdb reanalysed the multiplex PCR reads using MiXCR and keeps one entry per CDR3 protein. The table includes roughly 300,000 distinct CDR3 sequences, around a fifth detected once.

The chain links TRBV3-1 to TRBJ1-2; D unresolved. The receptor was isolated from a woman between 45 and 65 years old with Graves' hyperthyroidism. Sequencing was done on a sample of blood. The CDR3 loop reads CASSQVVHPYGYTF. Here the CDR3 DNA reads TGTGCCAGCAGCCAAGTGGTACACCCCTATGGCTACACCTTC.